Shown below are 29 T cell receptor beta chains from a single sample sequenced in a study of molecular identifiers for immune sequencing clone quantification. TCRdb independently ran MiXCR on the PCR reads; one entry per CDR3 protein. Of roughly 93,000 distinct CDR3 sequences listed, 19% are singletons. Sequencing was done on a sample of naive CD8+ T cells from blood, with Jurkat cell RNA spiked in. Regarding subset: FACS-sorted CD8+CD4-CCR7+CD45RA+ naive T cells. The receptors shown here come from a human donor in good health. Some libraries in this study had Jurkat cell RNA spiked in.

Many counts were recorded for this clonotype. CDR3 sequence reads: CASSIDNSFLTEAFF. The CDR3 DNA is TGTGCCAGTAGTATAGATAACAGCTTTCTCACTGAAGCTTTCTTT. The V and J genes are TRBV19 and TRBJ1-1, with no clear D. CDR1 is LNHDA, CDR2 SQIVND, per germline (reference sequence). The CDR3 extends over 15 amino acids. Trimming removed 0 bases at V and 4 bases at J, with 12 bases between.

This clonotype came up many times. This chain uses TRBV30 with TRBJ1-2; D not certain. The CDR3 has 13 amino acids. The germline V gene has CDR1 GTSNPN and CDR2 SVGIG (reference sequence). Trimming cost V 3 bases and J 4 bases, with 12 bases left between them. The CDR3 spells CAWSGDLVYGYTF. In DNA, the CDR3 is TGTGCCTGGAGCGGGGATTTGGTCTATGGCTACACCTTC.

This clonotype was found many times. In nucleotides, the CDR3 is TGTGCCAGTAGTATTGTCAGCGCGAGGGGAGTTGAAGCTTTCTTT. It yields the protein CASSIVSARGVEAFF. The chain combines TRBV19 with TRBJ1-1, with D tentatively TRBD1 (5 bases). Germline V CDR1 and CDR2: LNHDA, SQIVND (reference sequence). V lost 3 bases, J lost 7 bases, and 18 bases lay in between. This CDR3 is built from 15 residues.

The V and J genes are TRBV24-1 and TRBJ2-1; D gene ambiguous. V was clipped by 1 base and J by 5 bases, with 5 bases between them. The CDR3 consists of 13 residues. Germline CDR1 and CDR2: KGHDR and SFDVKD. CDR3 bases: TGTGCCACCAGTGATTTTACCGACAATGAGCAGTTCTTC. The encoded protein is CATSDFTDNEQFF.

This clonotype was counted at least ten times. This rearrangement joins TRBV12-3 or TRBV12-4 to TRBJ2-3, with D unresolved. The CDR3 length is 11 residues. Trimming removed 5 bases at V and 11 bases at J, with 11 bases between. This chain's CDR3 is CASSLQKEQYF. In nucleotides, the CDR3 is TGTGCCAGCAGTCTACAGAAGGAGCAGTATTTT.

Regarding this clonotype: This may arise from a read error, as a much more abundant clone is one base away. The CDR3 does not close with the conserved phenylalanine or tryptophan, likely indicating a read error. The chain joins TRBV19 to TRBJ1-2; 10 positions match TRBD1. V was clipped by 9 bases and J by 4 bases; unmatched bases: 14. The CDR3 runs to 16 residues. The germline CDR1 and CDR2 sequences are LNHDA and SQIVND (reference sequence). In DNA, the CDR3 is TGTGCCAGCTCTGACCCAGACAGGGGGCGCGCCTATGGCTACACCTAC. Its translation is CASSDPDRGRAYGYTY.

As for this clonotype: A read error is possible here, since a much larger clone lies one base away. The J gene is TRBJ2-1, the V gene TRBV5-3, with 8 bases lining up with TRBD2. TRBV5-3 is labeled an ORF, and its function is uncertain. This CDR3 has 15 residues. Trimming took 8 bases from V and 3 from J; bases not matched to a gene: 10. CDR3 amino acids: CASSLSGSVYNEQFF. DNA for the CDR3: TGTGCCAGCAGCCTCAGCGGGAGTGTCTACAATGAGCAGTTCTTC.

This clonotype was picked up many times. The rearrangement uses TRBV19 and TRBJ2-3; 11 nucleotides line up with TRBD2. This CDR3 has 15 amino acids. The V gene's germline CDR1 is LNHDA and CDR2 SQIVND (reference sequence). J was trimmed by 1 base and V by 5 bases; bases with no gene match: 2. CDR3 region: CASSGGLAGTDTQYF. The CDR3 DNA reads as TGTGCCAGTAGTGGGGGACTAGCGGGCACAGATACGCAGTATTTT.

This clonotype was detected ten times or more. The V and J genes are TRBV28 and TRBJ1-1; 7 nucleotides align to TRBD1. V was clipped by 6 bases and J by 2 bases; unmatched bases: 9. This CDR3 comprises 15 residues. Per germline, CDR1 MDHEN and CDR2 SYDVKM. The CDR3 DNA is TGTGCCAGCAGACTTACAGGGGATCTCAACACTGAAGCTTTCTTT. It yields the protein CASRLTGDLNTEAFF.

This clonotype has ten or more counts. V and J are TRBV5-5 and TRBJ2-3, with a tentative D call TRBD2 (6 bases). The CDR3 covers 16 residues. The ends were cut back, 1 base at V and 0 bases at J, with 12 bases in the middle. CDR1 and CDR2 from the germline V gene are SGHKS and YYEKEE (reference sequence). The DNA for the CDR3 is TGTGCCAGCAGCTTGTACGGGAGTACTAGCACAGATACGCAGTATTTT. Protein: CASSLYGSTSTDTQYF.

The chain links TRBV11-3 to TRBJ1-5; D may be TRBD1 (5 bases). V shed 5 bases and J shed 2 bases, with 19 bases lying between them. The CDR3 length is 17 residues. Germline lookup yields CDR1 SGHNT and CDR2 YENEEA. The CDR3 sequence: CASSPRLRRGGNQPQHF. The CDR3 region has the DNA TGTGCCAGCAGCCCCCGATTACGGAGAGGGGGCAATCAGCCCCAGCATTTT.

This clonotype was picked up many times. In DNA, the CDR3 is TGTGCCAGCAGCTCCTGGGGAGTGGGCACTGAAGCTTTCTTT. This sequence encodes CASSSWGVGTEAFF. The gene calls are TRBV5-4 and TRBJ1-1; D gene ambiguous. Germline V gene data show CDR1 as SGHNT and CDR2 as YYREEE (reference sequence). V was trimmed by 3 bases and J by 4 bases, leaving 13 bases between them. This CDR3 region has 14 residues.

This clonotype showed up many times. This chain uses TRBV6-5 with TRBJ2-3; 9 positions match TRBD2. The germline V gene has CDR1 MNHEY and CDR2 SVGAGI. The CDR3 spans 16 residues. J lost 6 bases, V lost 4 bases, and 11 bases had no gene match. The CDR3 DNA is TGTGCCAGCAGTTTTTTAGCGGGAGAATTTTCGGATACGCAGTATTTT. It encodes CASSFLAGEFSDTQYF.

Remarks on this clonotype: A read error may produce the germline difference seen at one junction end. The rearrangement uses TRBV5-1 and TRBJ2-7; a weak D match, TRBD2 (6 bases). The CDR3 covers 15 residues. Germline V gene data show CDR1 as SGHRS and CDR2 as YFSETQ. The CDR3 DNA follows: TGCGCCAGCAGCTTGGTTGGCAGGGACTCCTACGAGCAGCGCTTC. Translation: CASSLVGRDSYEQRF.

On this clonotype: Mismatch with germline at one junction end may stem from a read error. The genes are TRBV6-2 or TRBV6-3 and TRBJ2-7; the D is unclear. The CDR3 is made up of 13 amino acids. Germline V lookup: CDR1 MNHEY, CDR2 SVGEGT. The CDR3 sequence: CACSFRQYYEQYF. CDR3 nucleotides: TGTGCCTGCAGTTTTAGACAATACTACGAGCAGTACTTC.

This clonotype was detected ten times or more. The chain uses TRBV29-1 and TRBJ1-1, with 8 bases lining up with TRBD1. The J segment lost 11 bases and the V segment lost 7 bases, leaving 12 bases of the junction unmatched. In germline, CDR1 is SQVTM, CDR2 ANQGSEA. The CDR3 runs 12 residues. For the CDR3, the DNA is TGCAGCGCCCTGGGGGCCCGGGACAGGGCTTTCTTT. It is translated as CSALGARDRAFF.

This clonotype was detected ten times or more. The rearrangement uses TRBV4-3 and TRBJ2-7, with no clear D. The CDR3 is made up of 15 amino acids. V dropped 3 bases and J dropped 0 bases, with 12 bases sitting between them. Germline V gene data show CDR1 as LGHNA and CDR2 as YSLEER. The CDR3 sequence: CASSQDRTVSYEQYF. The CDR3 DNA reads TGCGCCAGCAGCCAGGACCGGACGGTCTCCTACGAGCAGTACTTC.

Ten or more counts support this clonotype. The rearrangement joins TRBV7-2 to TRBJ2-1; 10 nucleotides line up with TRBD2. V trimming: 1 base; J trimming: 7 bases; junction bases outside the gene matches: 4. CDR3 length: 15 amino acids. Germline CDR1 reads SGHTA; CDR2 reads FQGNSA. CDR3 bases: TGTGCCAGCAGCTTAGGAAGCGGGGGGGGAAATGAGCAGTTCTTC. Its protein is CASSLGSGGGNEQFF.

V is TRBV11-2 and J is TRBJ2-1; 11 nucleotides match TRBD2. Germline V gene sequence: CDR1 SGHAT, CDR2 FQNNGV. The CDR3 contains 16 residues. V lost 3 bases and J lost 5; bases outside the gene matches: 6. The CDR3 loop is CASSFNSGGAHNEQFF. The CDR3 DNA reads TGTGCCAGCAGCTTTAATAGCGGGGGGGCTCACAATGAGCAGTTCTTC.

This clonotype was detected ten times or more. The CDR3 nucleotides read TGTGCCAGCAGTTACGGACAGGGGTACCACGAGCAGTACTTC. Its protein product is CASSYGQGYHEQYF. The genes are TRBV6-5 and TRBJ2-7; TRBD1 matches at 9 bases. The CDR3 runs 14 residues. CDR1 and CDR2 from the germline V gene are MNHEY and SVGAGI. The V gene end was trimmed by 2 bases and the J gene end by 5 bases; junction bases not matched to a gene: 4.

This clonotype was seen repeatedly, ten times or more. V gene TRBV19 combines with J gene TRBJ2-5; tentatively, D is TRBD1 or TRBD2 (5 bases each). The CDR3 covers 15 residues. V shed 1 base and J shed 1 base, with 10 bases lying between them. The germline CDR1 and CDR2 sequences are LNHDA and SQIVND (reference sequence). CDR3 in amino acids: CASSIVTRGQETQYF. The CDR3 DNA sequence: TGTGCCAGTAGTATAGTAACTAGGGGCCAAGAGACCCAGTACTTC.

This clonotype was counted many times. The chain combines TRBV27 with TRBJ2-1; 9 nucleotides align to TRBD2. This CDR3 is built from 15 residues. V gave up 4 bases and J gave up 5 bases; unmatched junction bases: 6. CDR1 and CDR2 (germline): MNHEY, SMNVEV (reference sequence). The CDR3 DNA sequence: TGTGCCAGCAGTTCCCCAGCGGGGGGTCACAATGAGCAGTTCTTC. As protein: CASSSPAGGHNEQFF.

In the case of this clonotype: With a much larger clone just one base away, this may be a read error. The J gene is TRBJ2-2, the V gene TRBV14; no definite D call. Germline CDR1 is SGHDN and CDR2 is FVKESK. The CDR3 has 15 residues. V lost 4 bases to trimming and J lost 6 bases, with 15 bases between them. The CDR3 nucleotides read TGTGCCAGCAGCCCATCTTTGGGTCCCGCCGGGGAGCTGTTTTTT. This sequence encodes CASSPSLGPAGELFF.

In its sample, this clonotype was seen many times. This chain links TRBV7-9 with TRBJ1-2; weak D call: TRBD1 (6 bases). The V end lost 4 bases, the J end lost 4 bases, and 19 bases lay between the germline ends. CDR3 length: 16 amino acids. Germline assignment: CDR1 SEHNR and CDR2 FQNEAQ (reference sequence). The CDR3 DNA sequence: TGTGCCAGCAGCTACCCCTCCCCGGGGGGCCGCTATGGCTACACCTTC. Its protein is CASSYPSPGGRYGYTF.

In its sample, this clonotype was seen many times. The V and J genes are TRBV30 and TRBJ1-1; D not resolved. Germline V gene lookup returns CDR1 GTSNPN and CDR2 SVGIG (reference sequence). CDR3 size: 14 residues. Between the trimmed V and J ends, which lost 3 bases and 8 bases, there was a span of 19 bases. The CDR3 nucleotides read TGTGCCTGGAGAACAGAAAGCACACACTGGGAAGCTTTCTTT. This encodes CAWRTESTHWEAFF.

This clonotype was counted ten times or more. The chain couples TRBV20-1 to TRBJ2-5; D might be TRBD2 (6 bases). The CDR3 contains 14 residues. Germline V gene sequence: CDR1 DFQATT, CDR2 SNEGSKA (reference sequence). Trimming removed 5 bases from V and 5 bases from J, with 18 bases in between. The DNA of the CDR3 is TGCAGTGCTGGGAGTAGCGGATTAGGGGAGACCCAGTACTTC. It is translated as CSAGSSGLGETQYF.

This clonotype was detected ten times or more. The junction departs from germline at one end; a sequencing error may be responsible. The chain links TRBV7-9 to TRBJ2-2, with a weak D call TRBD1 (6 bases). The length of the CDR3 is 12 residues. The germline CDR1 and CDR2 sequences are SEHNR and FQNEAQ (reference sequence). The CDR3 region is CASSFNRADRWF. CDR3 coding DNA: TGTGCCAGCAGCTTTAACCGGGCGGACAGATGGTTT.

On this clonotype itself: A much larger clonotype is one base distant, so this may be a read error. The chain employs TRBV27 and TRBJ2-7, with TRBD1 identical over 7 bases. The germline V gene has CDR1 MNHEY and CDR2 SMNVEV (reference sequence). J was trimmed by 2 bases and V by 0 bases; bases with no gene match: 4. The CDR3 loop spans 15 amino acids. Here the CDR3 DNA reads TGTGCCAGCAGTTTATCGACCGGGACAGCCTACGAGCAGTACTTC. Its protein product is CASSLSTGTAYEQYF.

This clonotype has a count of ten or more. The V and J genes are TRBV7-9 and TRBJ1-1; D possibly corresponds to TRBD1 (6 bases). This CDR3 spans 14 amino acids. Germline lookup yields CDR1 SEHNR and CDR2 FQNEAQ (reference sequence). Trimming removed 6 bases from V and 7 bases from J, with 18 bases in between. The CDR3 spells CASSLVGGAGEAFF. The CDR3 DNA follows: TGTGCCAGCAGTCTCGTCGGGGGCGCTGGTGAAGCTTTCTTT.